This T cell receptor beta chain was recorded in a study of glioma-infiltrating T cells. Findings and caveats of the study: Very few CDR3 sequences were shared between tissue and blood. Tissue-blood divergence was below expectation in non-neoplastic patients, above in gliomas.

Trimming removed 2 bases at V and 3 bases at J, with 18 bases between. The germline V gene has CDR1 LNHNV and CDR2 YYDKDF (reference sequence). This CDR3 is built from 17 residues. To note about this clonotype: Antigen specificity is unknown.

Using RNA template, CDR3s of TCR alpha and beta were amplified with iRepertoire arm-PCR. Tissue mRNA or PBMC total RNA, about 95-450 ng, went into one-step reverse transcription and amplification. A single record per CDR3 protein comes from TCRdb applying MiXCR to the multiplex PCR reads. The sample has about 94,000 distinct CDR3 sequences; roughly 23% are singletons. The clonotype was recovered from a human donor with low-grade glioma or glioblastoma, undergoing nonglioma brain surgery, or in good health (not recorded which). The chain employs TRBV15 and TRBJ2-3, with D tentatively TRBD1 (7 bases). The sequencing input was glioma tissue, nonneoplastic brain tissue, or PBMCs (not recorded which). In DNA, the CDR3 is TGTGCCACCAGCAGATATCGGCCCCAGGGGGGAACAGATACGCAGTATTTT. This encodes CATSRYRPQGGTDTQYF. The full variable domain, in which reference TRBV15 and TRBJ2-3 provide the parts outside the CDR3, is DAMVIQNPRYQVTQFGKPVTLSCSQTLNHNVMYWYQQKSSQAPKLLFHYYDKDFNNEADTPDNFQSRRPNTSFCFLDIRSPGLGDTAMYLCATSRYRPQGGTDTQYFGPGTRLTVL.